This T cell receptor beta chain was recovered during a study of cytomegalovirus exposure and HLA in healthy donors. 13 Jbeta primers and 60 Vbeta primers were used for the PCR. Produced via immunoSEQ multiplex PCR; TCRdb's table is partial and in-frame only. The repertoire consists of 150,000 or so clones, with approximately 70% occurring once and the leading ten covering 1.5% to 2%. Comment on this clone: As yet, its antigen is unknown.

This CDR3 is built from 16 residues. Losses at the gene ends were 2 bases for V and 7 bases for J; bases not matched to a gene: 8. Germline lookup yields CDR1 SGHRS and CDR2 YFSETQ. Study-wide results and caveats: Several of the most significant clusters were apparently associated with common viral pathogens in a later analysis.

The receptor was isolated from a woman aged 18-29 years in good health and CMV-seronegative. The V gene is TRBV5-1, the J gene TRBJ2-2, with 10 bases that match TRBD1. The sequencing input was PBMCs. The CDR3 DNA reads as TGCGCCAGCAGCTTAGCCCCGGGACAGGGGATCGGGGAGCTGTTTTTT. This gives the protein CASSLAPGQGIGELFF.